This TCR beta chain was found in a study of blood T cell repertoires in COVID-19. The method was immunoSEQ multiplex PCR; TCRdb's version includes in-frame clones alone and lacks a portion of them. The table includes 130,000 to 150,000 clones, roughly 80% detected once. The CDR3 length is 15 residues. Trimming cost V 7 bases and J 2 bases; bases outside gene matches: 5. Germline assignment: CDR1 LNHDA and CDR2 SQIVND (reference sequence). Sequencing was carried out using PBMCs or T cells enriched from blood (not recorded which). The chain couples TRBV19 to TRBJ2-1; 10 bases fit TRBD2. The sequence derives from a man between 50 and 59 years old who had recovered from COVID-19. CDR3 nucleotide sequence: TGTGCCAGTATTCAGAGCGGGGGGGCCTACAATGAGCAGTTCTTC. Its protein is CASIQSGGAYNEQFF.